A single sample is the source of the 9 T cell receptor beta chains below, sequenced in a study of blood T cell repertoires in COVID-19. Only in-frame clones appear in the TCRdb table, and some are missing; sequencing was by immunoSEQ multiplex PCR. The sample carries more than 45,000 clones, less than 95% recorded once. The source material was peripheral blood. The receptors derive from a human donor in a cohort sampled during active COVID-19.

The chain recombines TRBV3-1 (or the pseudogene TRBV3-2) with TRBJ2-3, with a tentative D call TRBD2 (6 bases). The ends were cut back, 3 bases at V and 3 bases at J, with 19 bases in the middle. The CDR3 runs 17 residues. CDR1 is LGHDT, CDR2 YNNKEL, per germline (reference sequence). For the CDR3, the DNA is TGTGCCAGCAGCCACTACAAAGAAGGACTACGGACAGATACGCAGTATTTT. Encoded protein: CASSHYKEGLRTDTQYF.

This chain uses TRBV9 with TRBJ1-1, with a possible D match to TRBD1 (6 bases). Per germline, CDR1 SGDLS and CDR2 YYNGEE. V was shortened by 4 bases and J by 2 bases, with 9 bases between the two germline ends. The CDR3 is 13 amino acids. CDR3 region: CASSPGVNTEAFF. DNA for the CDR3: TGTGCCAGCAGCCCAGGGGTCAACACTGAAGCTTTCTTT. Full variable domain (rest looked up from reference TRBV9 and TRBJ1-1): DSGVTQTPKHLITATGQRVTLRCSPRSGDLSVYWYQQSLDQGLQFLIQYYNGEERAKGNILERFSAQQFPDLHSELNLSSLELGDSALYFCASSPGVNTEAFFGQGTRLTVV.

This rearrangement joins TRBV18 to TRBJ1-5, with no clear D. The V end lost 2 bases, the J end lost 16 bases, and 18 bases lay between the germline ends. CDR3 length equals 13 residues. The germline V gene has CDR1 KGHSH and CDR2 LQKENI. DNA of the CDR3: TGTGCCAGCTCACCAGAGGGAGAAAACAGAGTACATTTT. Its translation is CASSPEGENRVHF. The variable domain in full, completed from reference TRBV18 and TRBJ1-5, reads NAGVMQNPRHLVRRRGQEARLRCSPMKGHSHVYWYRQLPEEGLKFMVYLQKENIIDESGMPKERFSAEFPKEGPSILRIQQVVRGDSAAYFCASSPEGENRVHFGDGTRLSIL.

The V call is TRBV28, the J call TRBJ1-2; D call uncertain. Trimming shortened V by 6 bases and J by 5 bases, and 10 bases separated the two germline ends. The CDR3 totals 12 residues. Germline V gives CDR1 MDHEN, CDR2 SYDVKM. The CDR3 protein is CASRAQQYGYTF. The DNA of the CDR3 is TGTGCCAGCAGGGCACAACAGTATGGCTACACCTTC.

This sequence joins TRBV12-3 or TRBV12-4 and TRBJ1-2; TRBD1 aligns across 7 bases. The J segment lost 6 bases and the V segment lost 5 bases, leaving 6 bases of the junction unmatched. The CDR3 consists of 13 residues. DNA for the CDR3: TGTGCCAGCAGTCCCCGACAGGGTAATGGCTACACCTTC. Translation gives CASSPRQGNGYTF.

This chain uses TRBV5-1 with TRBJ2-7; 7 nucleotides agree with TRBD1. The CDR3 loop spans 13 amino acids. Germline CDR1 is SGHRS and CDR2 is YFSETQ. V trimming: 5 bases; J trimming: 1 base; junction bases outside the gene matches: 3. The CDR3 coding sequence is TGCGCCAGCAGAAGGGACAGTTCCTACGAGCAGTACTTC. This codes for CASRRDSSYEQYF.

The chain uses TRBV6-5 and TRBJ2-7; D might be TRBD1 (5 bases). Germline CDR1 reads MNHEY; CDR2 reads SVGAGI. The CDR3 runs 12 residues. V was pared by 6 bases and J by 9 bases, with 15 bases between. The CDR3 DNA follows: TGTGCCAGCAGCCGGTCTTCAGGGTGGCAGTACTTC. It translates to CASSRSSGWQYF.

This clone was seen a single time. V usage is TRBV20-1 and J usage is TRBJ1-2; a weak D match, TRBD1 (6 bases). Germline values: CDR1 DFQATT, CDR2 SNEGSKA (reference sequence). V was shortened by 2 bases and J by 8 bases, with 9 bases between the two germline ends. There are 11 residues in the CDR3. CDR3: CSARKGVGYTF. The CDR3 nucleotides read TGCAGTGCTAGAAAGGGGGTGGGCTACACCTTC.

The CDR3 nucleotides are TGTGCCAGCAGTACCGACTGGTCCTACAATGAGCAGTTCTTC. Residues: CASSTDWSYNEQFF. This chain links TRBV27 with TRBJ2-1; no clear D gene. The V gene's germline CDR1 is MNHEY and CDR2 SMNVEV (reference sequence). The CDR3 runs to 14 residues. Trimming removed 5 bases at V and 1 base at J, with 9 bases between.